The clone carrying this T cell receptor beta chain was counted once. Its target is not known. This entry is derived from a study of CD8 T cells in ankylosing spondylitis. Study-level findings and limits: Significant enrichment of disease-linked clones was reportedly seen in matched ankylosing spondylitis synovial fluid. Among TCR beta sequences, a motif of fewer than 10 highly homologous variants appeared characteristic of ankylosing spondylitis blood.

TCRdb processed the 5' RACE reads anew with MiXCR; each CDR3 protein has one entry. The table records 300,000 to 350,000 distinct CDR3 sequences, roughly 15% of them present only once. The clonotype was recovered from a male donor with ankylosing spondylitis or in good health (not recorded which). Sequencing was carried out using blood, either unsorted or a sorted T cell fraction (not recorded which).

The CDR3 nucleotides are TGTGCCTGGAGTGTACGATTAGAGTACAATGAGCAGTTCTTC. Encoded protein: CAWSVRLEYNEQFF. The gene calls are TRBV30 and TRBJ2-1, with D uncertain. Per the germline V gene, CDR1 is GTSNPN and CDR2 is SVGIG (reference sequence). The CDR3 consists of 14 residues. V was shortened by 0 bases and J by 4 bases, with 10 bases between the two germline ends.